These T cell receptor beta chains were read from a single sample in a study of siplizumab effects on memory and regulatory T cells. Clones were sequenced by immunoSEQ multiplex PCR, and TCRdb holds only the in-frame ones, with some missing. The sample lists about 120,000 clones, 94% occurring once. Sequenced input: non-Treg CD4+ T cells sorted from blood. These receptor sequences come from a human donor in good health. Both conserved end residues are part of each CDR3. Fields, in order: D gene, V gene, J gene, clone size, CDR3 DNA, CDR3 protein. D genes are given only for firm matches. The size field is filled for only some rows; it gives once, few, many or a size class.

NA	TRBV20-1	TRBJ2-7	NA	TGCAGTGCTAGAGATAACGAGCAGTACTTC	CSARDNEQYF
NA	TRBV6-1	TRBJ2-7	once	TGTGCCATAGACGGTGGGGGCCTTTCCTACGAGCAGTACTTC	CAIDGGGLSYEQYF
TRBD2	TRBV5-1	TRBJ2-1	NA	TGCGCCAGCAGCCGGCTAGCGGGAGGGCCGCCCGAGCAGTTCTTC	CASSRLAGGPPEQFF
TRBD2	TRBV5-4	TRBJ2-3	NA	TGTGCCAGCAGCTTGACGGGGGGACGCACAGATACGCAGTATTTT	CASSLTGGRTDTQYF
NA	TRBV5-1	TRBJ2-1	few	TGCGCCAGCAGCGTCCGGGACACCAACAATGAGCAGTTCTTC	CASSVRDTNNEQFF
NA	TRBV19	TRBJ1-1	NA	TGTGCCAGTAGTATAGTAGGGCACGGGCGGGTGACTTTCTTT	CASSIVGHGRVTFF
TRBD1	TRBV4-1	TRBJ2-7	NA	TGCGCCAGCAGCCAACCGGGACAGACTTACGAGCAGTACTTC	CASSQPGQTYEQYF
NA	TRBV5-1	TRBJ2-5	NA	TGCGCCAGCAGCTTGGTCCCGGGGGAAGAGACCCAGTACTTC	CASSLVPGEETQYF
NA	TRBV10-3	TRBJ1-1	few	TGTGCCATCAGCAACAGGGAGAGCACTGAAGCTTTCTTT	CAISNRESTEAFF
NA	TRBV19	TRBJ2-3	NA	TGTGCCAGCGAACCTCTTGGGGGGGCGAGTACAGATACGCAGTATTTT	CASEPLGGASTDTQYF
NA	TRBV7-2	TRBJ2-7	NA	TGTGCCAGCAGCTTGTCCAACGTGGGCTCCTACGAGCAGTACTTC	CASSLSNVGSYEQYF
NA	TRBV7-3	TRBJ1-1	NA	TGTGCCAGCAGCCCTCAGAGGGAGACTGAAGCTTTCTTT	CASSPQRETEAFF
NA	TRBV29-1	TRBJ1-4	NA	TGCAGCGGCGGCAGGGCTAATGAAAAACTGTTTTTT	CSGGRANEKLFF
NA	TRBV5-1	TRBJ2-7	once	TGCGCCAGCAGCTTGGACGTGCTTTACGAGCAGTACTTC	CASSLDVLYEQYF
NA	TRBV6-5	TRBJ2-7	NA	TGTGCCAGCAGTCGCAGGGAAGGCGAGCAGTACTTC	CASSRREGEQYF
NA	TRBV5-6	TRBJ1-1	NA	TGTGCCAGCAGCTCTGGACAGATCATGAACACTGAAGCTTTCTTT	CASSSGQIMNTEAFF
TRBD1	TRBV5-5	TRBJ2-7	NA	TGTGCCAGCACCGGGACAGCCTACGAGCAGTACTTC	CASTGTAYEQYF
TRBD1	TRBV7-6	TRBJ2-1	NA	TGTGCCAGCAGCTTAGGAGGACAGGGAAACTACAATGAGCAGTTCTTC	CASSLGGQGNYNEQFF
TRBD2	TRBV29-1	TRBJ2-7	NA	TGCAGCGTTAGCCTGATGAGTAGCGGGAGAGGTGTGATGTACTTC	CSVSLMSSGRGVMYF
NA	TRBV6-5	TRBJ1-3	NA	TGTGCCAGCAGTTACTCAAAGGGTGCGGGAAACACCATATATTTT	CASSYSKGAGNTIYF
TRBD1	TRBV5-1	TRBJ2-1	NA	TGCGCCAGCAGCTTTGACAGGGTTTACAATGAGCAGTTCTTC	CASSFDRVYNEQFF
TRBD1	TRBV5-1	TRBJ2-2	once	TGCGCCAGCAGCCTACCGTCCGGGACAGGGGGCTTAGGGGAGCTGTTTTTT	CASSLPSGTGGLGELFF
NA	TRBV28	TRBJ2-7	NA	TGTGCCAGCAGTTTAAGCCCAGCGACCGAGCAGTACTTC	CASSLSPATEQYF
NA	TRBV6-5	TRBJ2-3	NA	TGTGCCAGCAGTTACTCCCAAGGCACAGATACGCAGTATTTT	CASSYSQGTDTQYF
TRBD1	TRBV29-1	TRBJ2-7	NA	TGCAGCGTTCCACGGGGACAGGGGGAGCAGTACTTC	CSVPRGQGEQYF
NA	TRBV5-8	TRBJ2-5	NA	TGTGCCAGCGGGTCGACAGGAATAGTGACCCAGTACTTC	CASGSTGIVTQYF
NA	TRBV19	TRBJ2-1	NA	TGTGCCAGTAGTACTTACCCGGGGCACAATGAGCAGTTCTTC	CASSTYPGHNEQFF
TRBD1	TRBV11-3	TRBJ2-2	once	TGTGCCAGCAGCTCCCCGGGACAGGAGAACACCGGGGAGCTGTTTTTT	CASSSPGQENTGELFF
NA	TRBV14	TRBJ2-5	NA	TGTGCCAGCAACAGGGTGACAGGAGAGACCCAGTACTTC	CASNRVTGETQYF
NA	TRBV7-2	TRBJ1-4	NA	TGTGCCAGCAGCTCGAGGACAGAGGAAAAACTGTTTTTT	CASSSRTEEKLFF
NA	TRBV20-1	TRBJ2-1	NA	TGCAGTGCTAGAGATCGGCTATCGCAGTTCTTC	CSARDRLSQFF
TRBD1	TRBV18	TRBJ2-7	NA	TGTGCCAGCTCACCAACCGGGACAGGGAAAGAGCAGTACTTC	CASSPTGTGKEQYF
NA	TRBV7-9	TRBJ1-1	NA	TGTGCCAGCACCCCCAGCCCGCAGGGTCAGGGGGCTTTCTTT	CASTPSPQGQGAFF
NA	TRBV5-1	TRBJ2-1	NA	TGCGCCAGCAGCTTGGAGCTTACCTCCTACAATGAGCAGTTCTTC	CASSLELTSYNEQFF
NA	TRBV4-2	TRBJ1-2	NA	TGTGCCAGCAGCCAGGCCGACGGGTACACCTTC	CASSQADGYTF
TRBD1	TRBV2	TRBJ1-2	NA	TGTGCCAGCACCATGGACAGGGGGACTAACTATGGCTACACCTTC	CASTMDRGTNYGYTF
TRBD1	TRBV2	TRBJ1-2	NA	TGTGCCAGCAGTGGACAGGGGGCGAATGGCTACACCTTC	CASSGQGANGYTF
TRBD2	TRBV5-1	TRBJ2-1	NA	TGCGCCAGCAGCCCCACTAGCGGGGCCTACAATGAGCAGTTCTTC	CASSPTSGAYNEQFF
NA	TRBV4-1	TRBJ1-1	once	TGCGCCAGCAGCCAAGGACTTCCCTCCACCACTGAAGCTTTCTTT	CASSQGLPSTTEAFF
NA	TRBV21-1	TRBJ1-4	NA	TGTGCCAGCAGCAAATGGGGGGGGCGTGGTGAAAAACTGTTTTTT	CASSKWGGRGEKLFF
NA	TRBV20-1	TRBJ2-5	few	TGCAGTGCTAGAGGACAAGAGACCCAGTACTTC	CSARGQETQYF
NA	TRBV7-3	TRBJ2-2	NA	TGTGCCAGCAGTCCCTCCCTTGGCGGCCGCGGAACCGGGGAGCTGTTTTTT	CASSPSLGGRGTGELFF
TRBD2	TRBV5-4	TRBJ2-7	NA	TGTGCCAGCAGCTACACTAGCGGGATGGGCGAGCAGTACTTC	CASSYTSGMGEQYF
TRBD2	TRBV11-3	TRBJ2-2	NA	TGTGCCAGCAGCTCCATCGGGTTACACGGGAGGGGAGCGAACACCGGGGAGCTGTTTTTT	CASSSIGLHGRGANTGELFF